This entry lists 20 T cell receptor beta chains sequenced from one sample in a study of esophageal squamous cell carcinoma tumors. PCR used a TCR alpha or TCR beta constant-region primer with a P20EA primer, then nested PCR with CA2 or CB2. TCR genes were amplified by unbiased adaptor ligation RT-PCR, with reverse transcription primed by a polyT18-containing BSL-18E primer. TCRdb used MiXCR to reprocess the 5' RACE reads, holding one entry per CDR3 protein. The sample yields roughly 5,000 distinct CDR3 sequences, 20% to 25% seen once. Sequenced: tumor tissue. Every receptor here comes from a man between 45 and 79 years old with esophageal squamous cell carcinoma.

This chain joins TRBV28 and TRBJ2-5; D gene unclear. The CDR3 runs to 15 residues. With 6 bases removed from V and 3 bases from J, the gap between germline ends came to 17 bases. The germline V gene has CDR1 MDHEN and CDR2 SYDVKM. CDR3 in DNA: TGTGCCAGCAGCCGGGCCCGGGTTGGGAAAGAGACCCAGTACTTC. It encodes CASSRARVGKETQYF.

This clonotype was observed a few times. This chain joins TRBV4-1 and TRBJ2-1; D may be TRBD1 (6 bases). The V end lost 0 bases, the J end lost 9 bases, and 18 bases lay between the germline ends. Germline loops: CDR1 MGHRA, CDR2 YSYEKL. The CDR3 has 16 amino acids. The CDR3 DNA sequence: TGCGCCAGCAGCCAAGAAGATCCCCGCCCCAGGGGTGAGCAGTTCTTC. This encodes CASSQEDPRPRGEQFF.

This clonotype was seen a few times. The J gene is TRBJ2-2, the V gene TRBV9; D remains unclear. The V end was cut by 0 bases, the J end by 6 bases, with 12 bases between. The germline gives CDR1 SGDLS, CDR2 YYNGEE. The CDR3 length is 15 residues. CDR3 sequence (DNA): TGTGCCAGCAGCGTAGGTGCGACCGCAGCCGGGGAGCTGTTTTTT. Translating it yields CASSVGATAAGELFF. Full variable domain (outside the CDR3, taken from reference TRBV9 and TRBJ2-2): DSGVTQTPKHLITATGQRVTLRCSPRSGDLSVYWYQQSLDQGLQFLIQYYNGEERAKGNILERFSAQQFPDLHSELNLSSLELGDSALYFCASSVGATAAGELFFGEGSRLTVL.

This clonotype is medium-sized in the sample. The chain carries TRBV7-2 and TRBJ2-7; TRBD1 might be the D (5 bases). Germline V lookup: CDR1 SGHTA, CDR2 FQGNSA. Trimming took 1 base from V and 0 from J, leaving 13 bases between them. The length of the CDR3 is 16 residues. CDR3 amino acids: CASSLDVGQHSYEQYF. For the CDR3, the DNA is TGTGCCAGCAGCTTAGATGTCGGACAACACTCCTACGAGCAGTACTTC.

This clonotype is categorized as medium-sized. The chain joins TRBV7-2 to TRBJ2-5; D uncertain. Germline V gene lookup returns CDR1 SGHTA and CDR2 FQGNSA. V was cut by 4 bases and J by 5 bases, with 8 bases left in between. The length of the CDR3 is 12 residues. The DNA for the CDR3 is TGTGCCAGCAGCTCGGCGTGGGAGACCCAGTACTTC. This codes for CASSSAWETQYF.

The chain joins TRBV28 to TRBJ2-2; D remains ambiguous. CDR1 MDHEN and CDR2 SYDVKM come from the germline V gene. The CDR3 totals 16 residues. With 6 bases removed from V and 4 bases from J, the gap between germline ends came to 18 bases. The CDR3: CASRLSLGLSTGELFF. Here the CDR3 DNA reads TGTGCCAGCAGGCTGTCTCTGGGGTTGAGCACCGGGGAGCTGTTTTTT.

This clonotype was seen once. The chain couples TRBV7-9 to TRBJ1-1; D call uncertain. The ends were cut back, 7 bases at V and 4 bases at J, with 10 bases in the middle. Germline loops: CDR1 SEHNR, CDR2 FQNEAQ (reference sequence). The CDR3 is 12 residues long. Here the CDR3 DNA reads TGTGCCAGCATGCAAGATGGCACTGAAGCTTTCTTT. It translates to CASMQDGTEAFF. Based on the CDR3 plus reference TRBV7-9 and TRBJ1-1, the full variable domain is DTGVSQNPRHKITKRGQNVTFRCDPISEHNRLYWYRQTLGQGPEFLTYFQNEAQLEKSRLLSDRFSAERPKGSFSTLEIQRTEQGDSAMYLCASMQDGTEAFFGQGTRLTVV.

This clonotype appeared many times. The genes are TRBV12-2 and TRBJ2-7; the table's D call, TRBD1, has no DNA check behind it. TRBV12-2 is a listed pseudogene. This CDR3 comprises 15 residues. The CDR3 region is CASPPGEGRSYEQYF. CDR3 sequence (DNA): TGTGCAAGTCCCCCCGGGGAAGGGCGATCCTACGAGCAGTACTTC.

Many counts were recorded for this clonotype. The chain uses TRBV6-1 and TRBJ1-3, with D possibly being TRBD1 (5 bases). Trimming removed 5 bases from V and 0 bases from J, with 14 bases in between. The CDR3 is 16 amino acids. CDR1 MNHNS and CDR2 SASEGT come from the germline V gene. The CDR3 loop is CASSYQGSGSGNTIYF. CDR3 DNA: TGTGCCAGCAGTTACCAGGGATCTGGCTCTGGAAACACCATATATTTT.

The rearrangement links TRBV6-1 to TRBJ1-1, with D uncertain. The germline V and J ends were trimmed by 6 bases and 4 bases, with 12 bases remaining between them. The CDR3 has 13 residues. Per the germline V gene, CDR1 is MNHNS and CDR2 is SASEGT. The chain's CDR3 is CASRDTLGTEAFF. The DNA for the CDR3 is TGTGCCAGCAGAGACACCTTGGGCACTGAAGCTTTCTTT.

A word on this clonotype: This sequence may be a read error, since a much larger clone differs from it by one base. The V call is TRBV29-1, the J call TRBJ1-4, with 9 bases that match TRBD1. CDR3 length equals 14 residues. Germline-derived CDR1 and CDR2 are SQVTM and ANQGSEA. The CDR3 is CSVGTGGTNEKRFF. CDR3 nucleotide sequence: TGCAGCGTTGGAACAGGGGGCACTAATGAAAAACGGTTTTTT.

The chain is built from TRBV5-1 and TRBJ2-3; 8 bases are a match to TRBD1. V trimming: 4 bases; J trimming: 3 bases; junction bases outside the gene matches: 7. Per germline, CDR1 SGHRS and CDR2 YFSETQ. The CDR3 spans 15 residues. The CDR3 loop reads CASSLGQGITDTQYF. As DNA, the CDR3 is TGCGCCAGCAGCCTCGGACAGGGTATAACAGATACGCAGTATTTT.

On this clonotype: This may come from a read error, since a much larger clone is one base off. The V and J genes are TRBV6-5 and TRBJ2-3; 11 bases fit TRBD1. Germline CDR1 is MNHEY and CDR2 is SVGAGI. CDR3 length equals 14 residues. CDR3 amino acids: CGSMVGQGADTQYF. In DNA form, the CDR3 reads TGTGGCAGCATGGTGGGACAGGGGGCAGATACGCAGTATTTT.

This clonotype has only a few counts. The chain is built from TRBV6-5 and TRBJ2-5; D is unclear. The CDR3 spans 14 residues. Trimming took 2 bases from V and 5 from J, leaving 12 bases between them. Per germline, CDR1 MNHEY and CDR2 SVGAGI. Here the CDR3 DNA reads TGTGCCAGCAGTTACACCGCAGTACGGGAGACCCAGTACTTC. Translation: CASSYTAVRETQYF.

This clonotype was found many times. The rearrangement uses TRBV7-2 and TRBJ2-2; D gene ambiguous. This CDR3 comprises 14 residues. Germline assignment: CDR1 SGHTA and CDR2 FQGNSA. V was cut by 0 bases and J by 4 bases, with 6 bases left in between. Here the CDR3 DNA reads TGTGCCAGCAGCTTAGCCCCCGCCACCGGGGAGCTGTTTTTT. Protein product: CASSLAPATGELFF.

This clonotype was observed a few times. J is TRBJ1-4 and V is TRBV6-5, with D maybe TRBD1 (6 bases). Trimming stripped 6 bases from V and 7 bases from J, with 15 bases between. The CDR3 runs 14 residues. Per germline, CDR1 MNHEY and CDR2 SVGAGI. The CDR3 is CASSNRVFGEKLFF. The DNA of the CDR3 is TGTGCCAGCAGCAACAGGGTATTTGGTGAAAAACTGTTTTTT.

This clonotype was observed a handful of times. The chain couples TRBV11-2 to TRBJ2-2; possible D gene TRBD2, 6 bases. Germline CDR1 is SGHAT and CDR2 is FQNNGV. V dropped 8 bases and J dropped 2 bases, with 12 bases sitting between them. CDR3 length equals 14 residues. CDR3 region: CASRSGFNTGELFF. The CDR3 DNA follows: TGTGCCAGCCGAAGCGGGTTCAACACCGGGGAGCTGTTTTTT.

In its sample, this clonotype ranks as medium-sized. The chain employs TRBV4-1 and TRBJ2-2, with 8 bases matching TRBD1. The CDR3 totals 15 residues. The V gene's germline CDR1 is MGHRA and CDR2 YSYEKL. The trim removed 1 base at V and 4 bases at J, leaving 2 bases unmatched. CDR3 nucleotides: TGCGCCAGCAGCCAAGCTGACAGGGGCACCGGGGAGCTGTTTTTT. Amino acid sequence: CASSQADRGTGELFF.

This clonotype was seen many times. CDR3 bases: TGTGCCACCTTACATTACCAGGCAGATACGCAGTATTTT. It yields the protein CATLHYQADTQYF. This chain uses TRBV15 with TRBJ2-3, with D unresolved. The CDR3 has 13 residues. Germline V gene lookup returns CDR1 LNHNV and CDR2 YYDKDF (reference sequence). Trimming took off 8 bases at V and 4 bases at J, with 13 bases between the two ends.

The genes are TRBV28 and TRBJ1-2; D is undetermined. Per germline, CDR1 MDHEN and CDR2 SYDVKM. The CDR3 length is 12 residues. Trimming took 5 bases from V and 6 from J, leaving 10 bases between them. CDR3 amino acids: CASSPGRHGYTF. CDR3 DNA sequence: TGTGCCAGCAGTCCTGGACGGCATGGCTACACCTTC.